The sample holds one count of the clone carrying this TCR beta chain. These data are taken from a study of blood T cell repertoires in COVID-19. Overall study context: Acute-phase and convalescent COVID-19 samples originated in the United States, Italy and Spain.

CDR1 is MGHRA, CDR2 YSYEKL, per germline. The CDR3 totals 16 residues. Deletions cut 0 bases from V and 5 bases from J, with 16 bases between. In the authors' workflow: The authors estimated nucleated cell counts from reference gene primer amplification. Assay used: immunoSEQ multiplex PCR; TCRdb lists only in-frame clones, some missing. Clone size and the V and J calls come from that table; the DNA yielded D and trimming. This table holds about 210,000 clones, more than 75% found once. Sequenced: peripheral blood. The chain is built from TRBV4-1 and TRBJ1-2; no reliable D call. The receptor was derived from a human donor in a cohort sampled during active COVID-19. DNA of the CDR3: TGCGCCAGCAGCCAAGATGCTCGGGGAAACCTTTATGGCTACACCTTC. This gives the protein CASSQDARGNLYGYTF.